Presented here are 21 T cell receptor beta chains from one specimen sequenced in a study of vaccination and CD4 T cells after COVID-19. Regarding treatment: roughly 10-day PBMC culture with coronavirus spike peptide pools or control peptides (ViraFEST assay). Those CD4+ T cells from the unexposed donor predate the COVID-19 pandemic (2011-2018). Cultured CD4+ T cells had their DNA profiled by the Oncomine TCR Beta short-read assay. Investigators isolated genomic DNA from cultured CD4+ T cells. Each CDR3 protein is one row after TCRdb ran MiXCR on the PCR reads. The sample holds some 10,000 distinct CDR3 sequences; 35% to 45% are singletons and the top ten take around 12%. The antigens these receptors bind are not known. The sample comprised CD4+ T cells from blood, cultured in vitro. These receptors were collected from a human donor in good health.

In its sample, this clonotype was seen a few times. The chain recombines TRBV20-1 with TRBJ2-3; possibly TRBD1 for D (6 bases). This CDR3 comprises 16 residues. Germline V lookup: CDR1 DFQATT, CDR2 SNEGSKA (reference sequence). The CDR3 here is CSSPASGHRASDTQYF. Here the CDR3 DNA reads TGCAGCTCCCCGGCGTCGGGTCACAGGGCCTCAGATACGCAGTATTTT.

The count of this clonotype is one. The rearrangement joins TRBV19 to TRBJ1-2, with 11 bases identical to TRBD1. With V trimmed by 5 bases and J by 12 bases, 17 bases remained unmatched. The germline CDR1 and CDR2 sequences are LNHDA and SQIVND (reference sequence). CDR3 length equals 16 residues. CDR3 residues: CASSLNPGTGGRGHTF. DNA of the CDR3: TGTGCCAGTAGTCTCAATCCCGGGACAGGGGGACGCGGCCACACCTTC.

V and J are TRBV7-6 and TRBJ2-5; TRBD2 matches at 9 bases. V lost 4 bases, J lost 5 bases, and 11 bases stayed unmatched. Germline CDR1 reads SGHVS; CDR2 reads FNYEAQ. CDR3 size: 16 residues. The CDR3 region has the DNA TGTGCCAGCAGCTCCACGGCGGGAGGGGGAGGGGAGACCCAGTACTTC. It translates to CASSSTAGGGGETQYF.

The rearrangement uses TRBV7-2 and TRBJ1-1; 7 positions match TRBD1. The V gene's germline CDR1 is SGHTA and CDR2 FQGNSA. The CDR3 loop spans 14 amino acids. J gave up 3 bases and V 2 bases, and 3 bases lay outside the gene matches. DNA for the CDR3: TGTGCCAGCAGCTTACACAGGGGAGACACTGAAGCTTTCTTT. Translation gives CASSLHRGDTEAFF.

For the CDR3, the DNA is TGTGCCAGTAGTGCCAACGATCACAGGGGGCTTCATGGCTACACCTTC. As protein: CASSANDHRGLHGYTF. V gene TRBV19 combines with J gene TRBJ1-2, with TRBD1 identical over 9 bases. With V trimmed by 5 bases and J by 6 bases, 13 bases remained unmatched. Germline values: CDR1 LNHDA, CDR2 SQIVND (reference sequence). The CDR3 sequence is 16 residues long.

The rearrangement links TRBV20-1 to TRBJ2-2; 7 bases match TRBD2. V was pared by 6 bases and J by 9 bases, with 13 bases of the junction left unmatched. CDR1 is DFQATT and CDR2 is SNEGSKA in the germline V gene (reference sequence). CDR3 length equals 14 residues. CDR3: CSASPGTTARELFF. CDR3 DNA: TGCAGTGCGAGCCCCGGGACTACCGCCAGGGAGCTGTTTTTT.

The chain joins TRBV6-1 to TRBJ1-5; TRBD1 agrees at 7 bases. After removal of 6 bases from V and 4 bases from J, the junction contained 6 bases not matched to a gene. The CDR3 length is 14 residues. Germline-derived CDR1 and CDR2 are MNHNS and SASEGT. CDR3: CASSRMTGNQPQHF. The DNA for the CDR3 is TGTGCCAGCAGCCGAATGACAGGGAATCAGCCCCAGCATTTT.

The chain joins TRBV20-1 to TRBJ1-1, with 9 positions matching TRBD1. This CDR3 has 17 amino acids. The V segment lost 1 base and the J segment 1 base; nucleotides outside the gene matches: 10. In germline, CDR1 is DFQATT, CDR2 SNEGSKA (reference sequence). CDR3 in DNA: TGCAGTGCTAGAGGACCCCTCACGGGACAGGGGAACACTGAAGCTTTCTTT. Amino acid sequence: CSARGPLTGQGNTEAFF.

The rearrangement links TRBV7-2 to TRBJ2-1; no definite D call. The CDR3 spans 13 residues. CDR1 is SGHTA, CDR2 FQGNSA, per germline. With 2 bases removed from V and 3 bases from J, the gap between germline ends came to 5 bases. CDR3 DNA: TGTGCCAGCAGCTTAAACAGCTACAATGAGCAGTTCTTC. Residues: CASSLNSYNEQFF.

The rearrangement uses TRBV5-6 and TRBJ2-5; 10 bases are shared with TRBD2. This CDR3 contains 16 residues. CDR1 and CDR2 from the germline V gene are SGHDT and YYEEEE. Trimming cost V 2 bases and J 5 bases; bases outside gene matches: 9. As DNA, the CDR3 is TGTGCCAGCAGCTTAGCGGGAGGGCCGCGTTTGGAGACCCAGTACTTC. Protein sequence: CASSLAGGPRLETQYF.

This clonotype occurred a few times. V and J are TRBV20-1 and TRBJ1-2, with 9 bases matching TRBD1. Losses at the gene ends were 3 bases for V and 7 bases for J; bases not matched to a gene: 12. Germline V CDR1 and CDR2: DFQATT, SNEGSKA (reference sequence). The CDR3 totals 15 residues. CDR3 protein: CSASATVQGASGYTF. The DNA of the CDR3 is TGCAGTGCTAGTGCCACGGTACAGGGGGCCAGTGGCTACACCTTC.

V is TRBV10-3 and J is TRBJ1-1, with a possible D match to TRBD1 (6 bases). The CDR3 has 15 amino acids. Deletions cut 6 bases from V and 1 base from J, with 15 bases between. Germline assignment: CDR1 ENHRY and CDR2 SYGVKD. In DNA form, the CDR3 reads TGTGCCATCAGCCCAGGTGGGGGCGCGAACACTGAAGCTTTCTTT. It encodes CAISPGGGANTEAFF.

V is TRBV6-5 and J is TRBJ1-1; TRBD1 agrees at 8 bases. The CDR3 runs 15 residues. V lost 2 bases to trimming and J lost 3 bases; unmatched junction nucleotides: 5. CDR1 is MNHEY and CDR2 is SVGAGI in the germline V gene. CDR3: CASSYPGTGHTEAFF. CDR3 sequence (DNA): TGTGCCAGCAGTTACCCCGGGACAGGACACACTGAAGCTTTCTTT.

Notes on this clonotype: This likely comes from a read error, as the CDR3 has no conserved phenylalanine or tryptophan at its end. The CDR3 protein is CAIASGGNQPQHL. CDR3 nucleotide sequence: TGTGCCATCGCGTCGGGAGGCAATCAGCCCCAGCATCTT. The genes are TRBV10-3 and TRBJ1-5; D remains ambiguous. Germline CDR1 reads ENHRY; CDR2 reads SYGVKD. The CDR3 runs to 13 residues. Trimming cost V 8 bases and J 2 bases, with 10 bases left between them.

The chain joins TRBV9 to TRBJ1-2, with TRBD1 matching 9 bases. Germline V gene sequence: CDR1 SGDLS, CDR2 YYNGEE. This CDR3 comprises 16 residues. Germline trimming cut 5 bases from V and 3 bases from J; bases unmatched to any gene: 11. Here the CDR3 reads CASRGTGFLRHYGYTF. CDR3 DNA sequence: TGTGCCAGCAGGGGGACAGGGTTTCTAAGGCACTATGGCTACACCTTC.

This clonotype was picked up a small number of times. The V call is TRBV6-2 or TRBV6-3, the J call TRBJ1-5; D is unresolved. CDR3 length: 14 residues. V was shortened by 5 bases and J by 1 base, with 9 bases between the two germline ends. From germline, CDR1 is MNHEY and CDR2 SVGEGT. Here the CDR3 reads CASSRLVSNQPQHF. CDR3 sequence (DNA): TGTGCCAGCAGTCGGCTGGTCAGCAATCAGCCCCAGCATTTT.

The chain links TRBV7-2 to TRBJ1-2; D not resolved. CDR1 is SGHTA and CDR2 is FQGNSA in the germline V gene. V shed 4 bases and J shed 2 bases, with 14 bases lying between them. The CDR3 has 15 amino acids. CDR3 sequence: CASSSVRGPNYGYTF. The CDR3 DNA reads TGTGCCAGCAGCTCCGTACGGGGTCCGAACTATGGCTACACCTTC.

The gene calls are TRBV3-1 and TRBJ2-5, with D possibly TRBD2 on 6 matching bases. The V and J ends lost 4 bases and 2 bases respectively, with 17 bases between them. CDR1 is LGHDT, CDR2 YNNKEL, per germline (reference sequence). The CDR3 has 16 residues. The CDR3 protein is CASSPTGVSGQETQYF. The DNA of the CDR3 is TGTGCCAGCAGCCCCACCGGGGTTAGCGGACAAGAGACCCAGTACTTC.

The gene calls are TRBV20-1 and TRBJ1-2, with 9 bases aligning to TRBD1. In germline, CDR1 is DFQATT, CDR2 SNEGSKA (reference sequence). V was clipped by 3 bases and J by 7 bases; unmatched bases: 15. The CDR3 is 16 amino acids. The DNA of the CDR3 is TGCAGTGCTAGCCCCCCCTGGACAGGGGCGGCTGGTGGCTACACCTTC. The encoded protein is CSASPPWTGAAGGYTF.

This clonotype was observed a handful of times. The chain employs TRBV2 and TRBJ2-1; D ambiguous. The CDR3 has 15 residues. The germline V gene encodes CDR1 SNHLY and CDR2 FYNNEI. The V end lost 2 bases, the J end lost 0 bases, and 8 bases lay between the germline ends. This chain's CDR3 is CASSESGLSYNEQFF. In DNA, the CDR3 is TGTGCCAGCAGTGAATCTGGCCTCTCCTACAATGAGCAGTTCTTC.

V gene TRBV19 combines with J gene TRBJ2-1; D might be TRBD1 (6 bases). Germline CDR1 reads LNHDA; CDR2 reads SQIVND (reference sequence). The CDR3 totals 12 residues. V was cut by 8 bases and J by 9 bases, with 14 bases left in between. CDR3 loop: CASGSGGFEQFF. For the CDR3, the DNA is TGTGCCAGTGGCTCTGGGGGCTTTGAGCAGTTCTTC.